This is a list of T cell receptor beta chains from one sample in a study. TCRdb recomputed calls from the RT-PCR reads with MiXCR, one row per CDR3 protein. The table shows about 680,000 distinct CDR3 sequences, with over 12% occurring only once. What was sequenced was memory CD4+ T cells from blood. The receptors here all came from a female donor in good health, serving as a healthy control. CDR3s include the opening cysteine and the closing phenylalanine or tryptophan. Each record gives: V gene, J gene, CDR3 protein.

v_call: TRBV6-2/TRBV6-3; j_call: TRBJ2-7; cdr3_aa: CASSNTGDPSKQYF
v_call: TRBV6-6; j_call: TRBJ1-2; cdr3_aa: CASSPSGEYGYTF
v_call: TRBV20-1; j_call: TRBJ1-5; cdr3_aa: CSAPNPTRQGRVSNQPQHF
v_call: TRBV28; j_call: TRBJ2-3; cdr3_aa: CASKVGSGRDTQYF
v_call: TRBV28; j_call: TRBJ2-4; cdr3_aa: CASSILTSGRGKNIQYF
v_call: TRBV5-1; j_call: TRBJ1-2; cdr3_aa: CASSYGQGAGGYTF
v_call: TRBV28; j_call: TRBJ1-5; cdr3_aa: CASKNGQGSNQPQHF
v_call: TRBV28; j_call: TRBJ2-3; cdr3_aa: CASSFKTGVPDTQYF
v_call: TRBV5-1; j_call: TRBJ2-7; cdr3_aa: CASQSSGGNYEQYF
v_call: TRBV3-1; j_call: TRBJ2-7; cdr3_aa: CASSQWAEQYF
v_call: TRBV5-1; j_call: TRBJ2-1; cdr3_aa: CASSPRQGSSYNEQFF
v_call: TRBV27; j_call: TRBJ1-5; cdr3_aa: CASTFVRQPQHF
v_call: TRBV5-1; j_call: TRBJ2-1; cdr3_aa: CASSLAIGLAGKGNEQFF
v_call: TRBV3-1; j_call: TRBJ2-1; cdr3_aa: CASSQYASGGGFAYNEQFF
v_call: TRBV5-1; j_call: TRBJ2-2; cdr3_aa: CASSSNSGTGGTGELFF
v_call: TRBV25-1; j_call: TRBJ1-1; cdr3_aa: CASSEAGTAATEAFF
v_call: TRBV12-3/TRBV12-4; j_call: TRBJ2-5; cdr3_aa: CASSRKPQETQYF
v_call: TRBV27; j_call: TRBJ2-3; cdr3_aa: CASSFVGFHTQYF
v_call: TRBV27; j_call: TRBJ2-6; cdr3_aa: CATYGFSGANVLTF
v_call: TRBV5-1; j_call: TRBJ1-1; cdr3_aa: CASSRTGNLNTEAFF
v_call: TRBV10-3; j_call: TRBJ2-3; cdr3_aa: CAISEPRLAGGGDTQYF
v_call: TRBV20-1; j_call: TRBJ1-1; cdr3_aa: CSATTGTGKIRGAFF
v_call: TRBV12-3/TRBV12-4; j_call: TRBJ2-1; cdr3_aa: CASSLRGLDYNEQFF
v_call: TRBV10-3; j_call: TRBJ2-6; cdr3_aa: CAISESGLSGANVLTF
v_call: TRBV7-3; j_call: TRBJ2-2; cdr3_aa: CASSTDGPGELFF
v_call: TRBV20-1; j_call: TRBJ2-3; cdr3_aa: CRQDKGLAVSTDTQYF
v_call: TRBV24-1; j_call: TRBJ2-1; cdr3_aa: CATSAGGQYNEQFF
v_call: TRBV10-3; j_call: TRBJ2-3; cdr3_aa: CAISESPAGASQDTQYF
v_call: TRBV29-1; j_call: TRBJ1-4; cdr3_aa: CSVSRTRNEKLFF
v_call: TRBV29-1; j_call: TRBJ2-1; cdr3_aa: CSVDGVLALNEQFF
v_call: TRBV5-6; j_call: TRBJ1-2; cdr3_aa: CASSKRAGQGQGYTF
v_call: TRBV6-5; j_call: TRBJ1-1; cdr3_aa: CASSGTAIGAFF
v_call: TRBV18; j_call: TRBJ2-1; cdr3_aa: CASSPRRDEQFF
v_call: TRBV30; j_call: TRBJ2-7; cdr3_aa: CAWSVRLYDYEQYF
v_call: TRBV5-1; j_call: TRBJ2-3; cdr3_aa: CASTTSSWTDTQYF
v_call: TRBV7-2; j_call: TRBJ2-2; cdr3_aa: CASSYQHGTTGELFF
v_call: TRBV15; j_call: TRBJ2-3; cdr3_aa: CATSRDSPGLAARITDTQYF
v_call: TRBV7-3; j_call: TRBJ2-3; cdr3_aa: CASSYQRGGSDTQYF
v_call: TRBV7-6; j_call: TRBJ2-7; cdr3_aa: CASSPWSGYEQYF
v_call: TRBV20-1; j_call: TRBJ1-2; cdr3_aa: CSAPTANYGYTF
v_call: TRBV6-5; j_call: TRBJ1-5; cdr3_aa: CASSSPGSYQPQHF
v_call: TRBV18; j_call: TRBJ2-2; cdr3_aa: CASSKTSDTGELFF
v_call: TRBV7-3; j_call: TRBJ2-1; cdr3_aa: CASSAGPLRSGRGNEQFF
v_call: TRBV9; j_call: TRBJ1-2; cdr3_aa: CASSVRDRAHYGYTF
v_call: TRBV20-1; j_call: TRBJ2-7; cdr3_aa: CSARDTSRGATDF